The 28 T cell receptor beta chains below were found in one sample sequenced in a study of T cell responses to AZD1222 COVID-19 vaccine. This table comes from immunoSEQ multiplex PCR, and its TCRdb copy is limited to in-frame clones, with some not included. The sample lists roughly 130,000 clones; approximately 85% were seen once. The source was peripheral blood, collected on day 0 of AZD1222 vaccination. Receptors originate from an adult in good health.

V usage is TRBV10-1 and J usage is TRBJ2-5, with a weak D call TRBD2 (5 bases). The CDR3 is 16 residues long. V was pared by 2 bases and J by 3 bases, with 16 bases between. In germline, CDR1 is WNHNN, CDR2 SYGVQD (reference sequence). CDR3 DNA sequence: TGCGCCAGCAGTGAGGCACCGGGATCCCTAAAAGAGACCCAGTACTTC. Translated: CASSEAPGSLKETQYF.

V and J are TRBV4-3 and TRBJ1-4; D gene unclear. Germline CDR1 and CDR2: LGHNA and YSLEER. CDR3 size: 15 residues. V dropped 2 bases and J dropped 1 base, with 8 bases sitting between them. The CDR3 is CASSQQLKTNEKLFF. In DNA, the CDR3 is TGCGCCAGCAGCCAACAGCTTAAAACTAATGAAAAACTGTTTTTT.

The rearrangement joins TRBV3-1 (or the pseudogene TRBV3-2) to TRBJ1-6; a weak D match, TRBD1 (6 bases). Germline assignment: CDR1 LGHDT and CDR2 YNNKEL (reference sequence). This CDR3 comprises 14 residues. V was trimmed by 1 base and J by 10 bases, leaving 11 bases between them. The CDR3 loop is CASSQVQGNSPLHF. The CDR3 DNA follows: TGTGCCAGCAGCCAAGTACAGGGTAACTCACCCCTCCACTTT.

The chain employs TRBV4-3 and TRBJ1-1; 7 nucleotides line up with TRBD1. The CDR3 contains 16 residues. CDR1 is LGHNA and CDR2 is YSLEER in the germline V gene. V dropped 0 bases and J dropped 8; count of bases not matched to a gene: 12. In nucleotides, the CDR3 is TGCGCCAGCAGCCAAGATTTGCAGGGAGGGGGCGCCGAAGCTTTCTTT. It translates to CASSQDLQGGGAEAFF.

This chain joins TRBV4-2 and TRBJ2-1; D may correspond to TRBD1 or TRBD2 (5 bases each). This CDR3 comprises 15 residues. Germline lookup yields CDR1 LGHNA and CDR2 YNFKEQ. V shed 5 bases and J shed 7 bases, with 18 bases lying between them. Written as DNA, the CDR3 is TGTGCCAGCAGCTTCCCCGGGACCGATGTGAATGAGCAGTTCTTC. Residues: CASSFPGTDVNEQFF.

This clone was seen only once. V is TRBV6-5 and J is TRBJ2-3, with D uncertain. Trimming removed 5 bases from V and 1 base from J, with 13 bases in between. The CDR3 length is 15 residues. Germline loops: CDR1 MNHEY, CDR2 SVGAGI. In DNA form, the CDR3 reads TGTGCCAGCAGTAACCGGGCGGCTCGCACAGATACGCAGTATTTT. It specifies CASSNRAARTDTQYF.

The rearrangement links TRBV7-3 to TRBJ1-2; 9 positions match TRBD1. Germline CDR1 SGHTA, CDR2 FQGTGA. The J segment lost 2 bases and the V segment lost 5 bases, leaving 18 bases of the junction unmatched. The CDR3 sequence is 19 residues long. CDR3 amino acids: CASSPTPRDREIANYGYTF. The CDR3 DNA is TGTGCCAGCAGCCCAACCCCCCGGGACAGGGAGATCGCGAACTATGGCTACACCTTC.

CDR3 sequence reads: CATSDRDSYEQYF. Written as DNA, the CDR3 is TGTGCCACCTCCGACCGGGACTCTTACGAGCAGTACTTC. The chain employs TRBV2 and TRBJ2-7; D might be TRBD2 (6 bases). The germline V and J ends were trimmed by 10 bases and 4 bases, with 17 bases remaining between them. The CDR3 contains 13 residues. CDR1 and CDR2 from the germline V gene are SNHLY and FYNNEI.

The chain couples TRBV5-1 to TRBJ1-6, with 8 bases aligning to TRBD1. V lost 3 bases and J lost 7; bases outside the gene matches: 9. The CDR3 sequence is 16 residues long. Germline V lookup: CDR1 SGHRS, CDR2 YFSETQ. The CDR3, as DNA: TGCGCCAGCAGCTCGGCGCCACAGGGGGGGAATTCACCCCTCCACTTT. This gives the protein CASSSAPQGGNSPLHF.

This clone was detected once. This chain joins TRBV5-1 and TRBJ1-1; D gene ambiguous. The CDR3 loop spans 13 amino acids. In germline, CDR1 is SGHRS, CDR2 YFSETQ. The ends were cut back, 4 bases at V and 4 bases at J, with 11 bases in the middle. DNA of the CDR3: TGCGCCAGCAGCACTACGCGCGGCACTGAAGCTTTCTTT. Its translation is CASSTTRGTEAFF.

The chain joins TRBV10-3 to TRBJ1-1; D call uncertain. Deletions cut 5 bases from V and 1 base from J, with 11 bases between. Germline V lookup: CDR1 ENHRY, CDR2 SYGVKD. There are 14 residues in the CDR3. CDR3 loop: CAISLNPANTEAFF. The CDR3 region has the DNA TGTGCCATCAGTCTTAACCCGGCGAACACTGAAGCTTTCTTT.

This sequence joins TRBV29-1 and TRBJ1-1, with D possibly being TRBD1 (6 bases). Germline assignment: CDR1 SQVTM and CDR2 ANQGSEA. This CDR3 has 14 residues. Trimming took 6 bases from V and 1 from J, leaving 15 bases between them. CDR3: CSVGKGVKNTEAFF. For the CDR3, the DNA is TGCAGCGTGGGGAAGGGGGTCAAGAACACTGAAGCTTTCTTT. Full variable domain (rest looked up from reference TRBV29-1 and TRBJ1-1): SAVISQKPSRDICQRGTSLTIQCQVDSQVTMMFWYRQQPGQSLTLIATANQGSEATYESGFVIDKFPISRPNLTFSTLTVSNMSPEDSSIYLCSVGKGVKNTEAFFGQGTRLTVV.

A single count supports this clone. The chain couples TRBV6-1 to TRBJ2-1; D possibly corresponds to TRBD2 (5 bases). V lost 1 base and J lost 12, with 10 bases in between. This CDR3 spans 12 amino acids. From germline, CDR1 is MNHNS and CDR2 SASEGT. The CDR3 reads CASSEEPAGQFF. CDR3 DNA sequence: TGTGCCAGCAGTGAAGAGCCCGCGGGGCAGTTCTTC.

With respect to this clone: This sample also contains other DNA sequences that code for the same CDR3. This CDR3 is CATSDRDRGQETQYF. CDR3 DNA sequence: TGTGCCACCAGTGATCGGGACAGGGGGCAAGAGACCCAGTACTTC. This chain joins TRBV24-1 and TRBJ2-5, with 11 bases aligning to TRBD1. The CDR3 spans 15 residues. Per the germline V gene, CDR1 is KGHDR and CDR2 is SFDVKD. The V gene end was trimmed by 3 bases and the J gene end by 2 bases; junction bases not matched to a gene: 1.

This chain connects TRBV27 to TRBJ2-5; 10 positions agree with TRBD2. The V gene's germline CDR1 is MNHEY and CDR2 SMNVEV (reference sequence). Trimming cost V 1 base and J 2 bases; bases outside gene matches: 4. The CDR3 is 16 amino acids. The CDR3 protein is CASSLFPAGGQETQYF. The DNA for the CDR3 is TGTGCCAGCAGTTTATTTCCAGCGGGGGGGCAAGAGACCCAGTACTTC.

The V gene is TRBV11-3, the J gene TRBJ1-5; D gene unclear. Per the germline V gene, CDR1 is SGHNT and CDR2 is YENEEA. There are 14 residues in the CDR3. Trimming stripped 2 bases from V and 1 base from J, with 6 bases between. CDR3 in amino acids: CASSLFGSNQPQHF. CDR3 nucleotides: TGTGCCAGCAGCTTATTTGGGAGCAATCAGCCCCAGCATTTT.

V usage is TRBV3-1 (or the pseudogene TRBV3-2) and J usage is TRBJ2-1; 7 bases agree with TRBD1. CDR1 is LGHDT, CDR2 YNNKEL, per germline (reference sequence). The CDR3 runs to 16 residues. The ends lost 4 bases at V and 3 bases at J; junction bases unmatched: 9. CDR3 protein: CASSLLRGTDYNEQFF. In DNA, the CDR3 is TGTGCCAGCAGCCTACTCAGGGGGACAGACTACAATGAGCAGTTCTTC.

The rearrangement uses TRBV21-1 and TRBJ1-6. TRBV21-1 constitutes a pseudogene. The CDR3 length is 15 residues. The CDR3 spells CASSHRAREGSPLHF. As DNA, the CDR3 is TGTGCCAGCAGCCATCGGGCCAGGGAGGGTTCACCCCTCCACTTT.

The chain links TRBV5-1 to TRBJ2-7; the D gene is possibly TRBD2 (6 bases). Germline V gene data show CDR1 as SGHRS and CDR2 as YFSETQ. With 4 bases removed from V and 2 bases from J, the gap between germline ends came to 16 bases. The CDR3 has 15 residues. CDR3 loop: CASSPGQRVTYEQYF. In DNA form, the CDR3 reads TGCGCCAGCAGCCCGGGCCAGCGGGTGACCTACGAGCAGTACTTC. Full variable domain (remainder filled in from reference TRBV5-1 and TRBJ2-7): KAGVTQTPRYLIKTRGQQVTLSCSPISGHRSVSWYQQTPGQGLQFLFEYFSETQRNKGNFPGRFSGRQFSNSRSEMNVSTLELGDSALYLCASSPGQRVTYEQYFGPGTRLTVT.

This sequence joins TRBV7-9 and TRBJ1-2, with TRBD1 matching 7 bases. Germline CDR1 is SEHNR and CDR2 is FQNEAQ (reference sequence). V trimming: 11 bases; J trimming: 2 bases; junction bases outside the gene matches: 8. The CDR3 spans 13 residues. This chain's CDR3 is CASEGGPNYGYTF. The CDR3 nucleotides are TGTGCCTCCGAAGGGGGCCCAAACTATGGCTACACCTTC.

This clone was detected only once. This sequence joins TRBV7-3 and TRBJ2-1, with TRBD1 matching over 9 bases. V lost 6 bases, J lost 1 base, and 7 bases stayed unmatched. The CDR3 totals 16 residues. The germline V gene encodes CDR1 SGHTA and CDR2 FQGTGA. CDR3 in amino acids: CASSTMGQGSYNEQFF. CDR3 sequence (DNA): TGTGCCAGCAGTACCATGGGACAGGGTTCCTACAATGAGCAGTTCTTC.

CDR3 in amino acids: CAWSQQSYEQYF. CDR3 in DNA: TGTGCCTGGAGCCAACAATCCTACGAGCAGTACTTC. The chain combines TRBV30 with TRBJ2-7; unclear D gene. The germline gives CDR1 GTSNPN, CDR2 SVGIG (reference sequence). This CDR3 is built from 12 residues. Trimming removed 3 bases from V and 1 base from J, with 7 bases in between.

The gene calls are TRBV25-1 and TRBJ1-1; TRBD1 matches 7 bases. This CDR3 comprises 13 residues. Per germline, CDR1 MGHDK and CDR2 SYGVNS. The trim removed 2 bases at V and 7 bases at J, leaving 4 bases unmatched. This CDR3 is CASSEHRGVEAFF. CDR3 DNA: TGTGCCAGCAGTGAACACAGGGGAGTTGAAGCTTTCTTT.

In its sample, this clone was seen once. This chain connects TRBV5-1 to TRBJ1-3; TRBD1 might be the D (5 bases). CDR3 length: 16 amino acids. Trimming removed 4 bases at V and 0 bases at J, with 14 bases between. The germline gives CDR1 SGHRS, CDR2 YFSETQ. Here the CDR3 reads CASSRWGTTSGNTIYF. The CDR3 coding sequence is TGCGCCAGCAGCCGGTGGGGGACCACCTCTGGAAACACCATATATTTT.

The chain carries TRBV2 and TRBJ2-1; D uncertain. Trimming took 4 bases from V and 2 from J, leaving 12 bases between them. The CDR3 contains 15 residues. Germline-derived CDR1 and CDR2 are SNHLY and FYNNEI. The CDR3 reads CASSVSDPAYNEQFF. The CDR3 DNA reads TGTGCCAGCAGTGTCAGTGATCCCGCCTACAATGAGCAGTTCTTC. The complete variable domain, with remaining parts taken from reference TRBV2 and TRBJ2-1, reads EPEVTQTPSHQVTQMGQEVILRCVPISNHLYFYWYRQILGQKVEFLVSFYNNEISEKSEIFDDQFSVERPDGSNFTLKIRSTKLEDSAMYFCASSVSDPAYNEQFFGPGTRLTVL.

J is TRBJ2-4 and V is TRBV3-1 (or the pseudogene TRBV3-2); 9 positions match TRBD2. Germline trimming cut 4 bases from V and 2 bases from J; bases unmatched to any gene: 6. This CDR3 region has 16 residues. Germline V lookup: CDR1 LGHDT, CDR2 YNNKEL (reference sequence). CDR3 sequence: CASSLGGGATKNIQYF. Written as DNA, the CDR3 is TGTGCCAGCAGCCTCGGCGGGGGGGCCACCAAAAACATTCAGTACTTC.

V gene TRBV30 combines with J gene TRBJ2-3; 7 bases match TRBD2. Germline lookup yields CDR1 GTSNPN and CDR2 SVGIG (reference sequence). The CDR3 has 16 amino acids. The V and J ends lost 0 bases and 0 bases, in that order; junction bases with no gene match: 6. The CDR3 coding sequence is TGTGCCTGGAGTGTAATGCTAGCGGCGAGCACAGATACGCAGTATTTT. This codes for CAWSVMLAASTDTQYF.

This clone was detected a few times. The genes are TRBV19 and TRBJ1-2; D uncertain. The germline V gene encodes CDR1 LNHDA and CDR2 SQIVND (reference sequence). Trimming took 3 bases from V and 0 from J, leaving 11 bases between them. This CDR3 region has 15 residues. CDR3 coding DNA: TGTGCCAGTAGTATCTCTGGCAGCGCTAACTATGGCTACACCTTC. Its translation is CASSISGSANYGYTF.